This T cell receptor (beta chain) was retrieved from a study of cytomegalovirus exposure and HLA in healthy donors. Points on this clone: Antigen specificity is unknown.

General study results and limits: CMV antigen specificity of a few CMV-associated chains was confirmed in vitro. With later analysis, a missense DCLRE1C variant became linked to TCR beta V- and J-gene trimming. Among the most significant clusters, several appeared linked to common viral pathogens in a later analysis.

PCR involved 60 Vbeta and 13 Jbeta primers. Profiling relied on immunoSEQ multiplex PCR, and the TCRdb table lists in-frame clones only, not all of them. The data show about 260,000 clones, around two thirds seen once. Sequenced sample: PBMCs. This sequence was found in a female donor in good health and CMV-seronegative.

CDR3 DNA sequence: TGTGCCAGCAGTGCAACTAGCGACTACACAGATACGCAGTATTTT. Amino acids: CASSATSDYTDTQYF. J is TRBJ2-3 and V is TRBV6-1, with 7 bases that match TRBD2. Germline V CDR1 and CDR2: MNHNS, SASEGT. V lost 4 bases to trimming and J lost 2 bases; unmatched junction nucleotides: 6. The CDR3 extends over 15 amino acids.